This T cell receptor beta chain was found in a study of identical twins. Findings and limits, study-wide: The more abundant beta clonotypes in cord blood had fewer insertions, and memory repertoires did not show this. The conclusions drew on cross-sectional statistical analysis instead of tracking the same donors.

This CDR3 has 15 residues. The ends lost 5 bases at V and 5 bases at J; junction bases unmatched: 9. Germline lookup yields CDR1 SEHNR and CDR2 FQNEAQ (reference sequence). TCRdb re-called the 5' RACE reads with MiXCR, one entry per CDR3 protein. The repertoire includes about 920,000 distinct CDR3 sequences, more than 9% of them detected once, and about 1.5% sits in the top ten. This clonotype was detected a few times. Its antigen remains unidentified. These data also featured in a second study, about yellow fever vaccine responses in identical twins.

V usage is TRBV7-9 and J usage is TRBJ1-1; 9 nucleotides match TRBD1. Material: PBMCs. The sequence was collected from a woman aged 18-29 years in good health. The CDR3 sequence: CASSPDRGMRTEAFF. CDR3 sequence (DNA): TGTGCCAGCAGCCCGGACAGGGGAATGAGGACTGAAGCTTTCTTT.